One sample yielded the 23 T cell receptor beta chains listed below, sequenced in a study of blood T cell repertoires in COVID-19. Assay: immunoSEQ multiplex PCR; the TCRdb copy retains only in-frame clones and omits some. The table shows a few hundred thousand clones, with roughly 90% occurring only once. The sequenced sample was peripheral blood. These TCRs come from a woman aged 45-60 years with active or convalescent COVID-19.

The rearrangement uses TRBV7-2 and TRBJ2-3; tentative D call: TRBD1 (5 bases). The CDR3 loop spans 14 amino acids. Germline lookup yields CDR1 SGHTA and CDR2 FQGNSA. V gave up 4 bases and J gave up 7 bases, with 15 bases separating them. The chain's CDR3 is CASSWGPQRHTQYF. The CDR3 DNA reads TGTGCCAGCAGCTGGGGCCCCCAACGACATACGCAGTATTTT.

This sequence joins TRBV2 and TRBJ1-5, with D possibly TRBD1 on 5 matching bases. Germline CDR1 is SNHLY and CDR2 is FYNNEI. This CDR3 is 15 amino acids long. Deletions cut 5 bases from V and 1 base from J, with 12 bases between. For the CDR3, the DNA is TGTGCCAGCAGTCCCAACCCAGGGAGCAATCAGCCCCAGCATTTT. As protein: CASSPNPGSNQPQHF.

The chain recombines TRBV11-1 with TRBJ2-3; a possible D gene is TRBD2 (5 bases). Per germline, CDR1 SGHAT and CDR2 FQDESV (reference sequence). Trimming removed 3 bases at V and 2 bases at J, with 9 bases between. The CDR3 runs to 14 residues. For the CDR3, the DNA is TGTGCCAGCAGCTTTGATCTAGCCACAGATACGCAGTATTTT. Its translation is CASSFDLATDTQYF.

This chain's CDR3 is CSARDNYEQYF. The CDR3 DNA reads TGCAGTGCTAGAGATAACTACGAGCAGTACTTC. This chain connects TRBV20-1 to TRBJ2-7; D unresolved. This CDR3 comprises 11 residues. Germline assignment: CDR1 DFQATT and CDR2 SNEGSKA (reference sequence). V lost 0 bases and J lost 3, with 3 bases in between.

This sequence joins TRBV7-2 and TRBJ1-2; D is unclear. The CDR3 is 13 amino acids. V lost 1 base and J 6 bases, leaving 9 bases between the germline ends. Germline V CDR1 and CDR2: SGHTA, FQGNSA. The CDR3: CASSLDLRNGYTF. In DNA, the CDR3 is TGTGCCAGCAGCTTAGATTTGCGGAATGGCTACACCTTC. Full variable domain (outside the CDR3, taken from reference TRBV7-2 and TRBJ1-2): GAGVSQSPSNKVTEKGKDVELRCDPISGHTALYWYRQSLGQGLEFLIYFQGNSAPDKSGLPSDRFSAERTGGSVSTLTIQRTQQEDSAVYLCASSLDLRNGYTFGSGTRLTVV.

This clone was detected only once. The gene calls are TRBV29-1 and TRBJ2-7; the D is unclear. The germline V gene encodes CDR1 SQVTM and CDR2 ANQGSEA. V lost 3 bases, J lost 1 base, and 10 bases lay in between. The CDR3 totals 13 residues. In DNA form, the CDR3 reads TGCAGCGTTGAGAGTGGCGGTTCCTACGAGCAGTACTTC. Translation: CSVESGGSYEQYF.

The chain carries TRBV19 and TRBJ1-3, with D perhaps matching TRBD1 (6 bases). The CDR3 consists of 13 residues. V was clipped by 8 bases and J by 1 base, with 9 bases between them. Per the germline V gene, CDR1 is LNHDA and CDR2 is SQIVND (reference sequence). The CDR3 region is CASQGTSGNTIYF. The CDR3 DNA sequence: TGTGCCAGTCAGGGGACATCTGGAAACACCATATATTTT.

This CDR3 reads CAWSLPGLYTYEQYF. For the CDR3, the DNA is TGTGCCTGGAGCCTACCGGGATTGTACACTTACGAGCAGTACTTC. The chain couples TRBV30 to TRBJ2-7; D is possibly TRBD2 (5 bases). The CDR3 consists of 15 residues. Germline V lookup: CDR1 GTSNPN, CDR2 SVGIG (reference sequence). V lost 3 bases to trimming and J lost 4 bases, with 19 bases between them.

CDR3 nucleotides: TGTGCCAGCAGCCCAGACAATTATGGCTACACCTTC. Protein product: CASSPDNYGYTF. This chain links TRBV5-4 with TRBJ1-2; D call uncertain. This CDR3 is built from 12 residues. CDR1 and CDR2 (germline): SGHNT, YYREEE (reference sequence). V lost 4 bases to trimming and J lost 5 bases, with 9 bases between them. Full variable domain (rest looked up from reference TRBV5-4 and TRBJ1-2): ETGVTQSPTHLIKTRGQQVTLRCSSQSGHNTVSWYQQALGQGPQFIFQYYREEENGRGNFPPRFSGLQFPNYSSELNVNALELDDSALYLCASSPDNYGYTFGSGTRLTVV.

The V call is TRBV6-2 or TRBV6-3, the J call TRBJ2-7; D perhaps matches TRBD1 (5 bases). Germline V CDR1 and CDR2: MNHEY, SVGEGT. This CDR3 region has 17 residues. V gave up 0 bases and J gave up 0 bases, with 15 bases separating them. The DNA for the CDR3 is TGTGCCAGCAGTTACTCGAATAGGGGCGCTTTCTCCTACGAGCAGTACTTC. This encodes CASSYSNRGAFSYEQYF.

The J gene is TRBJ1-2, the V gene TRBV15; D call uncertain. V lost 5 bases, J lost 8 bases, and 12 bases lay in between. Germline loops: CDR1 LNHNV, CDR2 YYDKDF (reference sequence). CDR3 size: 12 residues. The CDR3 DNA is TGTGCCACCAGCCGGACTCATGTAGGCTACACCTTC. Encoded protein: CATSRTHVGYTF.

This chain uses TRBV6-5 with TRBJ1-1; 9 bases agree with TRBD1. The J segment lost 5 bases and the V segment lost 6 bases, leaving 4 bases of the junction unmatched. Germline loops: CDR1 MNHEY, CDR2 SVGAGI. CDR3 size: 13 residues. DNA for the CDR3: TGTGCCAGCAGGCCGACAGGGGGAACTGAAGCTTTCTTT. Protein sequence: CASRPTGGTEAFF.

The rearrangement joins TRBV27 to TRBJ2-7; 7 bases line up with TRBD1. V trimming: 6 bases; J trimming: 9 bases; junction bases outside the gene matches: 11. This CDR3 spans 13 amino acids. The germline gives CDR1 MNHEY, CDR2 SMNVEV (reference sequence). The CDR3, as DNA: TGTGCCAGCAGCGAGACAGGGTTGGAAACGCAGTACTTC. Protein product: CASSETGLETQYF.

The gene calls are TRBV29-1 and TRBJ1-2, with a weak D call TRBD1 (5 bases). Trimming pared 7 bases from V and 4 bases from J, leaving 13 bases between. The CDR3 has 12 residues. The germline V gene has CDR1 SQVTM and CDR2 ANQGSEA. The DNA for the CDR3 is TGCAGCGCTGCGGGGGAGGCCTATGGCTACACCTTC. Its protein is CSAAGEAYGYTF.

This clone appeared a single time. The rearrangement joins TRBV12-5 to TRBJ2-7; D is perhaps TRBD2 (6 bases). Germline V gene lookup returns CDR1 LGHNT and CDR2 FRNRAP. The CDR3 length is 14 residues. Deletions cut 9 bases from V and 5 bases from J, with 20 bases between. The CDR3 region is CASQGGGYGHEQYF. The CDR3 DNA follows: TGTGCTAGCCAGGGAGGCGGTTATGGCCACGAGCAGTACTTC.

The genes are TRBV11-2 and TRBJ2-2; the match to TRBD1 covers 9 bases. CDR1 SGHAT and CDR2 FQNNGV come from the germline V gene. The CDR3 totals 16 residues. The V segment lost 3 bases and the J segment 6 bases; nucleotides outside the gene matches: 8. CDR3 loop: CASSFTGGANPGELFF. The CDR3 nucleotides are TGTGCCAGCAGCTTTACAGGGGGCGCTAACCCCGGGGAGCTGTTTTTT.

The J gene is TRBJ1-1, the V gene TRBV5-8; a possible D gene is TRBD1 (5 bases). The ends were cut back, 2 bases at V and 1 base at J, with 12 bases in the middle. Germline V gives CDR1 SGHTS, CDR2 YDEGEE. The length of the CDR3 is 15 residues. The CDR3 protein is CASSFFGQWNTEAFF. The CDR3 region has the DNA TGTGCCAGCAGCTTTTTCGGACAATGGAACACTGAAGCTTTCTTT.

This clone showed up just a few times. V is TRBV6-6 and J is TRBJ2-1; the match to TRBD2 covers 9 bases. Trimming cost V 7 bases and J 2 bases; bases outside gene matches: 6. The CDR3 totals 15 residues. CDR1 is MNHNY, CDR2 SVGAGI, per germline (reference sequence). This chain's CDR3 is CASNTASGTYNEQFF. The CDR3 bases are TGTGCCAGCAATACCGCTAGCGGGACCTACAATGAGCAGTTCTTC.

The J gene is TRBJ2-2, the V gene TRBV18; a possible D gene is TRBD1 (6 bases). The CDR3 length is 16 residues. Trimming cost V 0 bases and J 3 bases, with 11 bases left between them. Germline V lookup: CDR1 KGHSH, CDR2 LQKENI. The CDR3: CASSPPMAGDTGELFF. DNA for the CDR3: TGTGCCAGCTCACCACCGATGGCAGGGGACACCGGGGAGCTGTTTTTT.

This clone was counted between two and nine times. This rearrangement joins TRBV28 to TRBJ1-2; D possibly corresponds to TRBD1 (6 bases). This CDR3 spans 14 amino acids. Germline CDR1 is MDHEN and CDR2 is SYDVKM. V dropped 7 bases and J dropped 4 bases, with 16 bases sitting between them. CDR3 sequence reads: CASTGNDRTYGYTF. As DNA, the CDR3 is TGTGCCAGCACCGGAAATGACAGGACCTATGGCTACACCTTC.

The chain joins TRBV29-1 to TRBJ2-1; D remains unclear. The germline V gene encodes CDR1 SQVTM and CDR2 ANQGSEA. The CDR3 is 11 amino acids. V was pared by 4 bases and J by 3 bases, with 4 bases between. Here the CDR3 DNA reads TGCAGCGTTGCGGGCTACAATGAGCAGTTCTTC. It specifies CSVAGYNEQFF.

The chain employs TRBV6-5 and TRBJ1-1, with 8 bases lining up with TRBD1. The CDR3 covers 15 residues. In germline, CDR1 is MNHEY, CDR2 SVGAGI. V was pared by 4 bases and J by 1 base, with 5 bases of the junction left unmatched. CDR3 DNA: TGTGCCAGCAGTTCATCCGGGACAGGGAACACTGAAGCTTTCTTT. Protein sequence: CASSSSGTGNTEAFF.

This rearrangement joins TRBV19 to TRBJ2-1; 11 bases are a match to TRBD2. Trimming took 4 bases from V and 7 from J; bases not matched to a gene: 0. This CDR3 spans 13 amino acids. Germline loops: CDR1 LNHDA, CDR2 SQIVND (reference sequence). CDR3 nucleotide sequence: TGTGCCAGTAGTAGACTAGCGGGAAATGAGCAGTTCTTC. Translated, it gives CASSRLAGNEQFF. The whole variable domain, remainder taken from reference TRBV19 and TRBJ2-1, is DGGITQSPKYLFRKEGQNVTLSCEQNLNHDAMYWYRQDPGQGLRLIYYSQIVNDFQKGDIAEGYSVSREKKESFPLTVTSAQKNPTAFYLCASSRLAGNEQFFGPGTRLTVL.